The subject of this entry is one T cell receptor beta chain. These data originate in a study of blood T cell repertoires in COVID-19. The wider study: Some COVID-19 samples were acute and others convalescent; all came from the United States, Italy and Spain. In each case, the material was cDNA or gDNA derived from T cells, B-cell-depleted T cells, or PBMCs.

The ends lost 4 bases at V and 9 bases at J; junction bases unmatched: 7. Germline V gene sequence: CDR1 LNHDA, CDR2 SQIVND (reference sequence). The CDR3 is made up of 15 amino acids. Authors' processing steps: Cell counts per sample came from amplifying reference gene primers. Sequencing used immunoSEQ multiplex PCR; TCRdb keeps in-frame clones, though not all of them. The V and J calls and the clone size are those of that table, but D and trimming were determined from the DNA. The sample shows some 240,000 clones, around 80% of them seen only once. Individuals aged roughly 18 to 95 years were recruited from roughly 23 US areas.

The receptor was derived from a man between 25 and 39 years old with acute COVID-19. Input material: PBMCs or T cells enriched from blood (not recorded which). This sequence joins TRBV19 and TRBJ1-6, with 9 bases that match TRBD1. The DNA for the CDR3 is TGTGCCAGTAGTACCCAAGGGGACAGGGCTTCACCCCTCCACTTT. It specifies CASSTQGDRASPLHF.